The 10 T cell receptor beta chains below come from one sample, sequenced in a study of blood T cell repertoires in COVID-19 (dated by TCRdb to 2018 to 2020). Library construction relied on the immunoSEQ multiplex PCR assay. The clones in this table, taken by TCRdb from immuneACCESS, are in-frame only. Not every clone is retained; where verified, under half of the shortfall comes from an unresolved V gene, and the cause of the rest is unknown. Counted in this sample were 150,000 to 200,000 clones; 80% to 90% of them appeared once. 10% to 11% of the sample goes to the ten largest clones. Specimen: peripheral blood. These receptors were collected from a woman aged 55-70 years with COVID-19, enrolled during active disease.

V and J are TRBV7-2 and TRBJ1-2, with a weak D call TRBD1 (6 bases). V gave up 3 bases and J gave up 13 bases, with 21 bases separating them. The CDR3 extends over 14 amino acids. Germline CDR1 is SGHTA and CDR2 is FQGNSA. CDR3 region: CASSFVQGISLTTF. In nucleotides, the CDR3 is TGTGCCAGCAGCTTCGTCCAGGGGATTTCCCTCACCACCTTC.

The chain employs TRBV4-2 and TRBJ1-5; TRBD1 might be the D (5 bases). The V end lost 3 bases, the J end lost 16 bases, and 25 bases lay between the germline ends. This CDR3 is 15 amino acids long. Germline loops: CDR1 LGHNA, CDR2 YNFKEQ. CDR3 sequence (DNA): TGTGCCAGCAGCCAGCTAACCTCCAGGGTCGACAGAAAACATTTT. Residues: CASSQLTSRVDRKHF.

The V call is TRBV4-3, the J call TRBJ1-2; D unclear. Trimming pared 0 bases from V and 0 bases from J, leaving 8 bases between. The CDR3 extends over 15 amino acids. CDR1 and CDR2 (germline): LGHNA, YSLEER. The CDR3 here is CASSQDPHSNYGYTF. The CDR3 DNA sequence: TGCGCCAGCAGCCAAGATCCCCACTCTAACTATGGCTACACCTTC.

Worth noting for this clone: At one end the junction does not follow the germline gene, possibly because of a read error. The V gene is TRBV27, the J gene TRBJ1-2; 7 bases line up with TRBD1. The germline V gene encodes CDR1 MNHEY and CDR2 SMNVEV (reference sequence). The CDR3 runs 13 residues. Here the CDR3 DNA reads TGTGCCAGCAGTAGACAGGGCCTCTATGGTTACACCTTC. It encodes CASSRQGLYGYTF.

The chain has TRBV19 and TRBJ1-5; no firm D call. Germline CDR1 LNHDA, CDR2 SQIVND (reference sequence). The CDR3 sequence is 16 residues long. Trimming removed 8 bases at V and 4 bases at J, with 21 bases between. The chain's CDR3 is CASLSLALGGNQPQHF. The CDR3 DNA sequence: TGTGCCAGTTTGTCCCTCGCCTTGGGAGGAAATCAGCCCCAGCATTTT.

This clone was seen just once. Written as DNA, the CDR3 is TGTGCCAGCAGCGCCCCCGGGCGGGAGGTGTGCAGGGGAAGCAATGAGCAGTTCTTC. Its protein product is CASSAPGREVCRGSNEQFF. The J gene is TRBJ2-1, the V gene TRBV21-1; the table's TRBD2 call for D was not verified on the DNA. TRBV21-1 is listed as a pseudogene. The CDR3 loop spans 19 amino acids.

The chain is built from TRBV30 and TRBJ1-5; unclear D gene. Germline CDR1 GTSNPN, CDR2 SVGIG (reference sequence). Trimming cost V 2 bases and J 1 base, with 9 bases left between them. The CDR3 spans 14 residues. In DNA form, the CDR3 reads TGTGCCTGGAGTCGGGGTACGAGCAATCAGCCCCAGCATTTT. Protein: CAWSRGTSNQPQHF.

The chain employs TRBV21-1 and TRBJ1-3; the listed D gene, TRBD1, was not tested against the DNA. TRBV21-1 is a recognized pseudogene. This CDR3 is 15 amino acids long. The CDR3 here is CASSKEWQGGNTIYF. CDR3 nucleotides: TGTGCCAGCAGCAAAGAGTGGCAGGGTGGAAACACCATATATTTT.

The V and J genes are TRBV7-8 and TRBJ2-7; weak D call: TRBD1 (6 bases). Germline CDR1 is SGHVS and CDR2 is FQNEAQ. This CDR3 is built from 15 residues. Deletions cut 5 bases from V and 2 bases from J, with 16 bases between. The CDR3 sequence: CASSLSGTTTYEQYF. CDR3 sequence (DNA): TGTGCCAGCAGCCTTTCCGGGACAACCACCTACGAGCAGTACTTC.

This sequence joins TRBV29-1 and TRBJ2-7, with 9 bases matching TRBD1. CDR3 length equals 13 residues. CDR1 is SQVTM, CDR2 ANQGSEA, per germline. Unmatched junction bases numbered 6, after V lost 4 bases and J lost 5 bases. CDR3 nucleotide sequence: TGCAGCGTTGCTGGGGACAGGGTACACGAGCAGTACTTC. Protein: CSVAGDRVHEQYF.